This T cell receptor (beta chain) originates from a study of regulatory T cells in long-lasting Graves disease. Study-level findings and limits: Persistent Graves' patients showed less TCR diversity than newly diagnosed ones. Favored gene segments in persistent disease were TRBV28, TRBJ1-2 and TRBJ2-5.

Time point defined: newly diagnosed GD, antithyroid drugs for less than 3 months. There was RNA extracted from PBMCs, and the TCR library was made from it. Germline values: CDR1 SGHRS, CDR2 YFSETQ. This CDR3 region has 13 residues. V gave up 5 bases and J gave up 0 bases, with 8 bases separating them. This clonotype has ten or more counts. Antigen specificity is unknown. CDR3 regions were amplified by Arm-PCR using iRepertoire HTBI primers to build TCR beta libraries. One entry per CDR3 protein results from TCRdb running MiXCR on the multiplex PCR reads. In the table there are 550,000 to 600,000 distinct CDR3 sequences, roughly 15% of which are singletons. A further study also used this sample, focusing on T cells in Graves' hyperthyroidism and ophthalmopathy. From that study: HTBI primers were employed in a first-round RT-PCR of the TCR CDR3. The authors' 13 V-J model separated ophthalmopathy from stable hyperthyroidism.

The sequencing used peripheral blood mononuclear cells (PBMCs), collected at new diagnosis, from a patient treated with antithyroid drugs. This chain connects TRBV5-1 to TRBJ1-1; no firm D call. The TCR comes from a young man with Graves disease. CDR3 residues: CASRGFVNTEAFF. The CDR3 DNA follows: TGCGCCAGCAGGGGATTCGTGAACACTGAAGCTTTCTTT.